The 27 T cell receptor beta chains in this list originate from one sample, sequenced in a study of blood T cell repertoires in COVID-19 (dated by TCRdb to about 2020). Library preparation employed the immunoSEQ multiplex PCR assay. TCRdb carries this immuneACCESS record with in-frame sequences only. Its versions omit some clonotypes, under half of them owing to an unresolved V gene in the studies checked, with the rest unexplained. This sample gives around 170,000 clones in total; approximately 78% of them show up just once. The ten largest account for approximately 12% of the sample. The source material was peripheral blood. The source is a woman at least 80 years old with COVID-19, enrolled during active disease.

J is TRBJ1-2 and V is TRBV27; 7 bases are a match to TRBD1. Germline CDR1 reads MNHEY; CDR2 reads SMNVEV (reference sequence). The V segment lost 5 bases and the J segment 1 base; nucleotides outside the gene matches: 4. There are 14 residues in the CDR3. The CDR3 protein is CASSGDSLNYGYTF. The CDR3 DNA reads as TGTGCCAGCAGTGGGGACAGCCTTAACTATGGCTACACCTTC.

A single count supports this clone. This rearrangement joins TRBV9 to TRBJ1-1, with 9 nucleotides matching TRBD1. The ends lost 0 bases at V and 6 bases at J; junction bases unmatched: 12. The CDR3 has 17 amino acids. In germline, CDR1 is SGDLS, CDR2 YYNGEE. CDR3 DNA sequence: TGTGCCAGCAGCGTAGGGGGACAGGGCTTTGGGGCGTCTGAAGCTTTCTTT. Amino acids: CASSVGGQGFGASEAFF.

The rearrangement joins TRBV24-1 to TRBJ2-1, with 8 nucleotides matching TRBD2. The CDR3 is made up of 16 amino acids. Germline values: CDR1 KGHDR, CDR2 SFDVKD. Trimming at V came to 3 bases and at J to 0 bases, leaving 3 bases not matched to a gene. The CDR3 coding sequence is TGTGCCACCAGTGATCGGACTAGCCACTCCTACAATGAGCAGTTCTTC. Its protein is CATSDRTSHSYNEQFF.

The V and J genes are TRBV14 and TRBJ1-2, with D possibly being TRBD1 (5 bases). Trimming pared 4 bases from V and 8 bases from J, leaving 11 bases between. CDR1 is SGHDN and CDR2 is FVKESK in the germline V gene. CDR3 length: 12 residues. The CDR3 bases are TGTGCCAGCAGCCGTTTGGAGGGGGGCTACACCTTC. It translates to CASSRLEGGYTF.

The chain couples TRBV28 to TRBJ2-3; D uncertain. CDR3 size: 14 residues. The germline V and J ends were trimmed by 3 bases and 7 bases, with 14 bases remaining between them. Germline CDR1 reads MDHEN; CDR2 reads SYDVKM. The chain's CDR3 is CASSLGYVTYTQYF. The CDR3 DNA follows: TGTGCCAGCAGTTTGGGTTATGTGACATATACGCAGTATTTT.

The chain couples TRBV7-8 to TRBJ2-1; TRBD2 is a possible D gene (5 bases). The CDR3 spans 19 residues. Looked up from germline, CDR1 is SGHVS and CDR2 is FQNEAQ. Trimming shortened V by 3 bases and J by 0 bases, and 21 bases separated the two germline ends. This CDR3 reads CASSFYGVISRRSYNEQFF. CDR3 in DNA: TGTGCCAGCAGCTTCTACGGGGTGATTAGCCGCCGCTCCTACAATGAGCAGTTCTTC. The full variable domain, with the rest looked up from reference TRBV7-8 and TRBJ2-1, is GAGVSQSPRYKVAKRGQDVALRCDPISGHVSLFWYQQALGQGPEFLTYFQNEAQLDKSGLPSDRFFAERPEGSVSTLKIQRTQQEDSAVYLCASSFYGVISRRSYNEQFFGPGTRLTVL.

This clone has just a few counts. V is TRBV9 and J is TRBJ2-5; D not resolved. The V end lost 2 bases, the J end lost 3 bases, and 8 bases lay between the germline ends. The CDR3 is 13 residues long. CDR1 SGDLS and CDR2 YYNGEE come from the germline V gene. CDR3 amino acids: CASSVSGKETQYF. In DNA, the CDR3 is TGTGCCAGCAGCGTCTCAGGAAAAGAGACCCAGTACTTC. Based on the CDR3 plus reference TRBV9 and TRBJ2-5, the full variable domain is DSGVTQTPKHLITATGQRVTLRCSPRSGDLSVYWYQQSLDQGLQFLIQYYNGEERAKGNILERFSAQQFPDLHSELNLSSLELGDSALYFCASSVSGKETQYFGPGTRLLVL.

Written as DNA, the CDR3 is TGTGCCAGCAGTTTCCCCCTTCCGAATTCACCCCTCCACTTT. Translating it yields CASSFPLPNSPLHF. The J gene is TRBJ1-6, the V gene TRBV27; D not resolved. This CDR3 is built from 14 residues. Deletions cut 3 bases from V and 7 bases from J, with 10 bases between. CDR1 and CDR2 (germline): MNHEY, SMNVEV (reference sequence).

The chain joins TRBV3-1 (or the pseudogene TRBV3-2) to TRBJ2-1, with TRBD2 matching over 12 bases. CDR1 is LGHDT, CDR2 YNNKEL, per germline (reference sequence). This CDR3 is built from 17 residues. V lost 5 bases, J lost 4 bases, and 9 bases stayed unmatched. The CDR3, as DNA: TGTGCCAGCAGCAAAGGCCCGCTAGCGGGAGGGTACAATGAGCAGTTCTTC. This codes for CASSKGPLAGGYNEQFF.

V gene TRBV29-1 combines with J gene TRBJ1-1; 7 bases fit TRBD1. Germline V gene sequence: CDR1 SQVTM, CDR2 ANQGSEA. This CDR3 region has 14 residues. The trim removed 5 bases at V and 1 base at J, leaving 7 bases unmatched. This CDR3 reads CSVPGPGGNTEAFF. DNA for the CDR3: TGCAGCGTTCCGGGGCCAGGGGGGAACACTGAAGCTTTCTTT.

The rearrangement uses TRBV6-5 and TRBJ1-1, with D tentatively TRBD1 (5 bases). Germline assignment: CDR1 MNHEY and CDR2 SVGAGI. V was pared by 5 bases and J by 1 base, with 14 bases between. The CDR3 extends over 15 amino acids. The CDR3 region is CASSLNRDWNTEAFF. The DNA of the CDR3 is TGTGCCAGCAGTCTGAATCGGGACTGGAACACTGAAGCTTTCTTT.

The V call is TRBV6-5, the J call TRBJ1-4; weak D call: TRBD1 (5 bases). Trimming stripped 6 bases from V and 8 bases from J, with 16 bases between. The CDR3 sequence is 14 residues long. CDR1 is MNHEY and CDR2 is SVGAGI in the germline V gene. The CDR3 reads CASRGPALGEKLFF. As DNA, the CDR3 is TGTGCCAGCAGGGGGCCTGCGTTAGGGGAAAAACTGTTTTTT.

The chain carries TRBV5-1 and TRBJ2-7, with D unclear. V lost 2 bases and J lost 1, with 10 bases in between. Germline CDR1 SGHRS, CDR2 YFSETQ. The CDR3 is 14 residues long. As DNA, the CDR3 is TGCGCCAGCAGCTTTATTGTCGGGTCCTACGAGCAGTACTTC. The encoded protein is CASSFIVGSYEQYF.

A few counts support this clone. The rearrangement joins TRBV7-9 to TRBJ2-7; possibly TRBD2 for D (5 bases). This CDR3 has 14 residues. Looked up from germline, CDR1 is SEHNR and CDR2 is FQNEAQ (reference sequence). V was trimmed by 5 bases and J by 5 bases, leaving 16 bases between them. CDR3 sequence reads: CASSLMAERDEQYF. In nucleotides, the CDR3 is TGTGCCAGCAGCCTGATGGCCGAGAGGGACGAGCAGTACTTC.

This sequence joins TRBV24-1 and TRBJ2-5; 8 bases agree with TRBD1. This CDR3 has 15 amino acids. The ends lost 6 bases at V and 2 bases at J; junction bases unmatched: 7. CDR1 and CDR2 from the germline V gene are KGHDR and SFDVKD. CDR3 amino acids: CATSSPGQGQETQYF. The DNA for the CDR3 is TGTGCCACCAGTTCCCCTGGACAGGGACAAGAGACCCAGTACTTC.

The J gene is TRBJ1-2, the V gene TRBV18, with 7 positions matching TRBD1. Germline V gene sequence: CDR1 KGHSH, CDR2 LQKENI. The CDR3 runs 15 residues. The trim removed 2 bases at V and 5 bases at J, leaving 8 bases unmatched. The DNA for the CDR3 is TGTGCCAGCTCACCAGGCGTCGGGACAGAATATGGCTACACCTTC. Its protein is CASSPGVGTEYGYTF.

V gene TRBV5-6 combines with J gene TRBJ2-5; 12 bases fit TRBD1. Germline assignment: CDR1 SGHDT and CDR2 YYEEEE. The trim removed 5 bases at V and 5 bases at J, leaving 13 bases unmatched. The length of the CDR3 is 17 residues. CDR3 sequence: CASRLGFGTGGLETQYF. Written as DNA, the CDR3 is TGTGCCAGCAGGCTTGGATTCGGGACAGGGGGCCTGGAGACCCAGTACTTC.

This clone was seen only a few times. In DNA, the CDR3 is TGTGCCAGCAGTTTTTTCTTGCGATCAGCGGGAGTGGTGCAGTTCTTC. This sequence encodes CASSFFLRSAGVVQFF. This chain connects TRBV27 to TRBJ2-1; 8 bases agree with TRBD2. CDR1 and CDR2 from the germline V gene are MNHEY and SMNVEV (reference sequence). The length of the CDR3 is 16 residues. Unmatched junction bases numbered 16, after V lost 3 bases and J lost 12 bases.

The chain recombines TRBV19 with TRBJ2-7; TRBD1 matches at 9 bases. The CDR3 spans 15 residues. After removal of 9 bases from V and 4 bases from J, the junction contained 13 bases not matched to a gene. CDR1 is LNHDA, CDR2 SQIVND, per germline (reference sequence). In nucleotides, the CDR3 is TGTGCCAGCCGCGCCCGGGACAGGGATCTATACGAGCAGTACTTC. Encoded protein: CASRARDRDLYEQYF.

The chain links TRBV12-3 or TRBV12-4 to TRBJ2-5, with a tentative D call TRBD1 (5 bases). V lost 5 bases and J lost 7, with 11 bases in between. The CDR3 has 12 residues. The DNA for the CDR3 is TGTGCCAGCAGTCAGCCCCAGGGGACCCAGTACTTC. Protein sequence: CASSQPQGTQYF.

The count of this clone is one. The genes are TRBV25-1 and TRBJ1-1; D call uncertain. V lost 4 bases, J lost 6 bases, and 9 bases lay in between. The CDR3 is 12 amino acids. Germline-derived CDR1 and CDR2 are MGHDK and SYGVNS. In nucleotides, the CDR3 is TGTGCCAGCAGTGGTTCCGGGGCTGAAGCTTTCTTT. This translates into CASSGSGAEAFF.

J is TRBJ2-7 and V is TRBV6-6; 9 positions match TRBD1. This CDR3 is built from 15 residues. V lost 7 bases to trimming and J lost 6 bases; unmatched junction nucleotides: 13. CDR1 is MNHNY, CDR2 SVGAGI, per germline (reference sequence). CDR3: CASKLTGTGSVEQYF. The DNA of the CDR3 is TGTGCCAGCAAACTGACCGGGACAGGGAGTGTCGAGCAGTACTTC.

The chain uses TRBV7-6 and TRBJ1-3, with a possible D match to TRBD1 (5 bases). V lost 1 base to trimming and J lost 0 bases, with 10 bases between them. Germline values: CDR1 SGHVS, CDR2 FNYEAQ. The CDR3 extends over 16 amino acids. CDR3 amino acids: CASSLGQSLSGNTIYF. The CDR3 DNA is TGTGCCAGCAGCTTAGGACAGTCCCTCTCTGGAAACACCATATATTTT.

The chain recombines TRBV5-6 with TRBJ1-4; the D gene is possibly TRBD1 (6 bases). Germline V lookup: CDR1 SGHDT, CDR2 YYEEEE. The V gene lost 2 bases and the J gene lost 8 bases, with 22 bases spanning the gap. The CDR3 is 17 residues long. The CDR3 loop reads CASSFTIPQGQKEKLFF. CDR3 DNA sequence: TGTGCCAGCAGCTTCACAATACCCCAGGGACAAAAGGAAAAACTGTTTTTT.

This clone turned up a few times. The CDR3 DNA follows: TGTGCCTCTATCGAATTAGTAGCGGGGGCTGAGCCAACCGGGGAGCTGTTTTTT. Its protein product is CASIELVAGAEPTGELFF. J is TRBJ2-2 and V is TRBV24-1; 9 bases line up with TRBD2. This CDR3 has 18 amino acids. With 12 bases clipped from V and 5 bases from J, the junction kept 21 bases outside the gene matches. Germline CDR1 reads KGHDR; CDR2 reads SFDVKD.

J is TRBJ2-3 and V is TRBV9; 10 positions match TRBD2. J was trimmed by 3 bases and V by 1 base; bases with no gene match: 8. This CDR3 is built from 17 residues. Germline CDR1 reads SGDLS; CDR2 reads YYNGEE. In nucleotides, the CDR3 is TGTGCCAGCAGCGTATGGTCTAGCGGGAGAGGGACAGATACGCAGTATTTT. Residues: CASSVWSSGRGTDTQYF.

The sample holds a few counts of this clone. The CDR3 nucleotides read TGTGCCAGTAGTACACTTTTGGGACAGATCTATGGCTACACCTTC. Translation gives CASSTLLGQIYGYTF. The chain carries TRBV19 and TRBJ1-2; 7 nucleotides match TRBD1. V shed 4 bases, J shed 4 bases, and the junction held 9 bases outside the gene matches. Germline lookup yields CDR1 LNHDA and CDR2 SQIVND (reference sequence). The CDR3 extends over 15 amino acids.